Listed here is a single TCR beta chain. As yet, its antigen is unknown. This entry comes from a study of molecular identifiers for immune sequencing clone quantification. Findings and limits, study-wide: The sizes of highly expanded clones could be underestimated when identical TCR molecules share a barcode. Spiked Jurkat TCR RNA equal to one cell could reportedly be picked out among 800,000 to 1,000,000 naive cells.

In preparing bulk TCR libraries, previously described methods and listed TCR primers were used. TCRdb used MiXCR to reprocess the PCR reads, holding one entry per CDR3 protein. The sample yields about 640,000 distinct CDR3 sequences, roughly 21% seen once. Naive CD8 T cells were picked out by sorting for CD8+CD4-CCR7+CD45RA+. This receptor was identified in a human donor in good health. Some libraries in this study had Jurkat cell RNA spiked in. Material: naive CD8+ T cells from blood, with Jurkat cell RNA spiked in. Subset of the sample: FACS-sorted CD8+CD4-CCR7+CD45RA+ naive T cells.

CDR3 residues: CASSDGDSLEAFF. In DNA, the CDR3 is TGTGCCAGTAGTGACGGGGACAGCCTTGAAGCTTTCTTT. The rearrangement links TRBV19 to TRBJ1-1, with TRBD1 matching over 7 bases. Germline lookup yields CDR1 LNHDA and CDR2 SQIVND (reference sequence). Trimming took 5 bases from V and 7 from J; bases not matched to a gene: 7. CDR3 length: 13 amino acids.